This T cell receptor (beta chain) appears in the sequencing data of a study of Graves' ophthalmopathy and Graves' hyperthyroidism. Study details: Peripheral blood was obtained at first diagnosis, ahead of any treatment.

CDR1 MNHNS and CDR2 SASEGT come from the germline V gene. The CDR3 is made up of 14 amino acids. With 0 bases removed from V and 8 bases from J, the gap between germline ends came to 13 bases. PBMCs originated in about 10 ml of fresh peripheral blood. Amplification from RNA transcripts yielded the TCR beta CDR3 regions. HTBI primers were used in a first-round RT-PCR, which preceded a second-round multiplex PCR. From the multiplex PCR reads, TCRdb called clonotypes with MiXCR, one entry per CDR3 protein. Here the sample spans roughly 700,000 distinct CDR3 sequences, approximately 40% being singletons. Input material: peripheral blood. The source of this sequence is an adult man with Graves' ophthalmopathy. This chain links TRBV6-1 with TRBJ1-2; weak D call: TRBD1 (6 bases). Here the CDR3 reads CASSEAARGGGYTF. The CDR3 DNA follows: TGTGCCAGCAGTGAAGCGGCCAGGGGTGGAGGCTACACCTTC.